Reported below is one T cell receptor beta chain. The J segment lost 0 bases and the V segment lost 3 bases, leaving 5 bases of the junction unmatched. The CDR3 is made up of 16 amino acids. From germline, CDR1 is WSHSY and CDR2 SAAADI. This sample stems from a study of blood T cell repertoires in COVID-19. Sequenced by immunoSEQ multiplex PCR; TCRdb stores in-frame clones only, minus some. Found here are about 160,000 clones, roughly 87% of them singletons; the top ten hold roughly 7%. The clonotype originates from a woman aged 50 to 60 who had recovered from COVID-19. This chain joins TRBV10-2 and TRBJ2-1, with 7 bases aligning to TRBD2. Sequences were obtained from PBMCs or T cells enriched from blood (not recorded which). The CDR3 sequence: CASSEEGRGSYNEQFF. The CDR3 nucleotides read TGCGCCAGCAGTGAAGAAGGGAGGGGCTCCTACAATGAGCAGTTCTTC.